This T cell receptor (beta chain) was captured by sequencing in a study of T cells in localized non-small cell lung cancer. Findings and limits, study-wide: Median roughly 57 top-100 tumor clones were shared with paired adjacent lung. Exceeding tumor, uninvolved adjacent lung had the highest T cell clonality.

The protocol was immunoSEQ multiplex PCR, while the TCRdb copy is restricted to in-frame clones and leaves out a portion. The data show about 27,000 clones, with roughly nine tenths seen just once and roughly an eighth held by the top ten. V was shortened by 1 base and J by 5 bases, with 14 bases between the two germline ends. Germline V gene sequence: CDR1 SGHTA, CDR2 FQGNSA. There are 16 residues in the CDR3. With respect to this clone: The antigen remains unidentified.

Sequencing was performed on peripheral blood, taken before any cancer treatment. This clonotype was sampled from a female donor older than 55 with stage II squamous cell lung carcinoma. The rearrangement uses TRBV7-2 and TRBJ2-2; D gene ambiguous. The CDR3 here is CASSLDPVSFTGELFF. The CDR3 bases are TGTGCCAGCAGCTTAGATCCCGTCTCTTTTACCGGGGAGCTGTTTTTT. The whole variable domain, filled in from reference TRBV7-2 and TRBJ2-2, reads GAGVSQSPSNKVTEKGKDVELRCDPISGHTALYWYRQSLGQGLEFLIYFQGNSAPDKSGLPSDRFSAERTGGSVSTLTIQRTQQEDSAVYLCASSLDPVSFTGELFFGEGSRLTVL.